This passage covers 12 T cell receptor beta chains from one sample sequenced in a study of T cell changes during pregnancy in multiple sclerosis. Assay used: immunoSEQ multiplex PCR; TCRdb lists only in-frame clones, some missing. The sample holds tens of thousands of clones, approximately 92% seen once. Sequencing was performed on CD4+ T cells from peripheral blood mononuclear cells, taken in the third trimester of pregnancy. Receptors were obtained from a female donor with multiple sclerosis, enrolled in a pregnancy study.

CDR3 sequence reads: CASSEYGEVSNQPQHF. The DNA of the CDR3 is TGTGCCAGCAGTGAGTACGGGGAAGTAAGCAATCAGCCCCAGCATTTT. The V gene is TRBV6-1, the J gene TRBJ1-5; D ambiguous. Trimming took off 3 bases at V and 1 base at J, with 13 bases between the two ends. Germline V gene data show CDR1 as MNHNS and CDR2 as SASEGT. CDR3 size: 16 residues.

The chain combines TRBV19 with TRBJ1-1; 7 bases map to TRBD1. Germline trimming cut 5 bases from V and 4 bases from J; bases unmatched to any gene: 7. CDR1 LNHDA and CDR2 SQIVND come from the germline V gene (reference sequence). The CDR3 covers 14 residues. CDR3 sequence reads: CASSYISGGTEAFF. CDR3 nucleotide sequence: TGTGCCAGTAGTTACATATCAGGGGGCACTGAAGCTTTCTTT. The whole variable domain, filled in from reference TRBV19 and TRBJ1-1, reads DGGITQSPKYLFRKEGQNVTLSCEQNLNHDAMYWYRQDPGQGLRLIYYSQIVNDFQKGDIAEGYSVSREKKESFPLTVTSAQKNPTAFYLCASSYISGGTEAFFGQGTRLTVV.

The V and J genes are TRBV9 and TRBJ1-2, with D maybe TRBD1 (5 bases). The CDR3 contains 14 residues. Per germline, CDR1 SGDLS and CDR2 YYNGEE. V shed 0 bases and J shed 4 bases, with 10 bases lying between them. The CDR3 sequence is CASSVGQGFYGYTF. CDR3 DNA: TGTGCCAGCAGCGTAGGTCAGGGCTTCTATGGCTACACCTTC.

This chain links TRBV7-2 with TRBJ1-2; the match to TRBD1 covers 8 bases. V was clipped by 5 bases and J by 3 bases; unmatched bases: 8. This CDR3 spans 15 amino acids. Germline V gene data show CDR1 as SGHTA and CDR2 as FQGNSA. CDR3 coding DNA: TGTGCCAGCAGCACCGGACAGGGAGAATACTATGGCTACACCTTC. Amino acid sequence: CASSTGQGEYYGYTF. The variable domain in full, with the rest retrieved from reference TRBV7-2 and TRBJ1-2, is GAGVSQSPSNKVTEKGKDVELRCDPISGHTALYWYRQSLGQGLEFLIYFQGNSAPDKSGLPSDRFSAERTGGSVSTLTIQRTQQEDSAVYLCASSTGQGEYYGYTFGSGTRLTVV.

The V gene is TRBV5-6, the J gene TRBJ1-4; TRBD1 agrees at 9 bases. CDR3 size: 16 residues. With 4 bases clipped from V and 6 bases from J, the junction kept 10 bases outside the gene matches. Germline V gene sequence: CDR1 SGHDT, CDR2 YYEEEE. The CDR3 protein is CASSPHGRQGDEKLFF. CDR3 coding DNA: TGTGCCAGCAGCCCGCACGGGCGACAGGGGGATGAAAAACTGTTTTTT. The whole variable domain, remainder taken from reference TRBV5-6 and TRBJ1-4, is DAGVTQSPTHLIKTRGQQVTLRCSPKSGHDTVSWYQQALGQGPQFIFQYYEEEERQRGNFPDRFSGHQFPNYSSELNVNALLLGDSALYLCASSPHGRQGDEKLFFGSGTQLSVL.

In nucleotides, the CDR3 is TGTGCCAGCAGCCGACGGACAGCTAACTATGGCTACACCTTC. Translation: CASSRRTANYGYTF. V and J are TRBV28 and TRBJ1-2; tentative D call: TRBD1 (6 bases). The CDR3 has 14 amino acids. Germline V gene lookup returns CDR1 MDHEN and CDR2 SYDVKM. V was trimmed by 6 bases and J by 0 bases, leaving 11 bases between them.

This clone was observed once. The chain joins TRBV6-1 to TRBJ2-1; 13 bases match TRBD2. The CDR3 is 15 amino acids. In germline, CDR1 is MNHNS, CDR2 SASEGT. The V segment lost 5 bases and the J segment 7 bases; nucleotides outside the gene matches: 5. CDR3 sequence: CASSRTSGRQNEQFF. CDR3 DNA sequence: TGTGCCAGCAGTCGGACTAGCGGGAGACAGAATGAGCAGTTCTTC.

The V and J genes are TRBV12-5 and TRBJ2-3, with a possible D match to TRBD1 (6 bases). V lost 5 bases to trimming and J lost 4 bases, with 10 bases between them. Germline CDR1 and CDR2: LGHNT and FRNRAP. The CDR3 sequence is 13 residues long. The CDR3 nucleotides are TGTGCTAGTGGTCAACAGGGTGCAGATACGCAGTATTTT. It encodes CASGQQGADTQYF.

CDR3 sequence reads: CASSAGGDHEQYF. The CDR3 DNA reads as TGCGCCAGTAGCGCAGGGGGCGACCACGAGCAGTACTTC. V is TRBV5-1 and J is TRBJ2-7; the match to TRBD1 covers 8 bases. CDR3 size: 13 residues. Germline assignment: CDR1 SGHRS and CDR2 YFSETQ. The J segment lost 5 bases and the V segment lost 8 bases, leaving 9 bases of the junction unmatched.

The chain is built from TRBV27 and TRBJ2-5, with 10 bases matching TRBD2. CDR3 length: 17 residues. V dropped 5 bases and J dropped 5; count of bases not matched to a gene: 14. Per the germline V gene, CDR1 is MNHEY and CDR2 is SMNVEV (reference sequence). The chain's CDR3 is CASSRGLLAGVIETQYF. The CDR3 DNA follows: TGTGCCAGCAGTCGGGGCCTCCTAGCGGGAGTGATTGAGACCCAGTACTTC.

V and J are TRBV6-5 and TRBJ2-7, with 8 nucleotides matching TRBD2. V was clipped by 6 bases and J by 5 bases; unmatched bases: 6. CDR1 is MNHEY and CDR2 is SVGAGI in the germline V gene. The CDR3 is 13 residues long. As DNA, the CDR3 is TGTGCCAGCAGAGTAGCGGGGAGGAACGAGCAGTACTTC. It yields the protein CASRVAGRNEQYF.

V gene TRBV5-1 combines with J gene TRBJ2-1; possibly TRBD2 for D (5 bases). Trimming removed 4 bases at V and 2 bases at J, with 16 bases between. This CDR3 is 16 amino acids long. Germline lookup yields CDR1 SGHRS and CDR2 YFSETQ. CDR3 region: CASSPPRELTYNEQFF. The CDR3 coding sequence is TGCGCCAGCAGCCCGCCGAGGGAGCTAACCTACAATGAGCAGTTCTTC.